This record looks at one T cell receptor (beta chain) sequence and its context. These data originate in a study of blood T cell repertoires in COVID-19. About the study: There were acute and convalescent COVID-19 samples, and they came from the United States, Italy and Spain. The cDNA or gDNA used as material had been derived from T cells, B-cell-depleted T cells, or PBMCs.

In the original workflow: Amplification of reference gene primers provided the estimated nucleated cell counts. The table came from immunoSEQ multiplex PCR; TCRdb's copy has only in-frame clones and leaves some out. V, J and clone size are taken as reported in that table, and D and trimming were inferred from the DNA itself. The top ten clones hold approximately 12% of a sample with tens of thousands of clones, 75% to 90% of them seen once. The CDR3 covers 15 residues. Between the trimmed V and J ends, which lost 4 bases and 0 bases, there was a span of 13 bases. From germline, CDR1 is SGHRS and CDR2 YFSETQ.

The source of this sequence is a man older than 75 with acute or convalescent COVID-19. What was sequenced was peripheral blood. The chain employs TRBV5-1 and TRBJ1-2; D is possibly TRBD1 (6 bases). CDR3 coding DNA: TGCGCCAGCAGCCCACAGGGAACGCCTAACTATGGCTACACCTTC. Encoded protein: CASSPQGTPNYGYTF.